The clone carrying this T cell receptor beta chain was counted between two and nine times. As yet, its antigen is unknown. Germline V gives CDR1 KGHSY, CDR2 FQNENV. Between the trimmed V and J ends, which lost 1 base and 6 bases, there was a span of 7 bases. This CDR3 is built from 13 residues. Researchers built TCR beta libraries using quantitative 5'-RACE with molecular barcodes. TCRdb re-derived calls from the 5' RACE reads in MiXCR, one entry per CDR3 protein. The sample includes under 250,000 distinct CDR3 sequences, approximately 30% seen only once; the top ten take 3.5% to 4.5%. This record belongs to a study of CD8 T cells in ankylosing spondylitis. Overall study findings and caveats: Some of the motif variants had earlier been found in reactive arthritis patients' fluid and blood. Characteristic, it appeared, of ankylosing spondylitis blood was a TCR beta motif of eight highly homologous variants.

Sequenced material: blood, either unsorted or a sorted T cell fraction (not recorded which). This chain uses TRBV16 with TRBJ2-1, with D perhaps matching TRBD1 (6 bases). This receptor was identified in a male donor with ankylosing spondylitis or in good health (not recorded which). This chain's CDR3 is CASSQLGGNEQFF. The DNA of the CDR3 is TGTGCCAGCAGCCAATTAGGGGGCAATGAGCAGTTCTTC.